This TCR beta chain was sequenced in a study of blood T cell repertoires in COVID-19. Study at large: Samples taken during acute and convalescent COVID-19 were collected in the United States, Italy and Spain. The cDNA or gDNA used as material had been derived from T cells, B-cell-depleted T cells, or PBMCs.

V gave up 4 bases and J gave up 4 bases; unmatched junction bases: 3. Germline lookup yields CDR1 MGHDK and CDR2 SYGVNS. This CDR3 contains 16 residues. Authors' processing steps: Amplification from reference gene primers served as the basis for estimated nucleated cell counts. Only in-frame clones appear in the TCRdb table, and some are missing; sequencing was by immunoSEQ multiplex PCR. For V, J and clone size, that table is used; D and trimming come from the DNA. Of some 110,000 clones in the sample, around 81% were seen once. The rearrangement uses TRBV25-1 and TRBJ2-5, with 16 bases that match TRBD2. The clonotype originates from a man older than 75 with acute or convalescent COVID-19. Sample: peripheral blood. CDR3 coding DNA: TGTGCCAGCAGTGCCGGGACTAGCGGGAGGGGAGAGACCCAGTACTTC. It specifies CASSAGTSGRGETQYF. Combining the CDR3 with reference TRBV25-1 and TRBJ2-5 gives the whole variable domain EADIYQTPRYLVIGTGKKITLECSQTMGHDKMYWYQQDPGMELHLIHYSYGVNSTEKGDLSSESTVSRIRTEHFPLTLESARPSHTSQYLCASSAGTSGRGETQYFGPGTRLLVL.